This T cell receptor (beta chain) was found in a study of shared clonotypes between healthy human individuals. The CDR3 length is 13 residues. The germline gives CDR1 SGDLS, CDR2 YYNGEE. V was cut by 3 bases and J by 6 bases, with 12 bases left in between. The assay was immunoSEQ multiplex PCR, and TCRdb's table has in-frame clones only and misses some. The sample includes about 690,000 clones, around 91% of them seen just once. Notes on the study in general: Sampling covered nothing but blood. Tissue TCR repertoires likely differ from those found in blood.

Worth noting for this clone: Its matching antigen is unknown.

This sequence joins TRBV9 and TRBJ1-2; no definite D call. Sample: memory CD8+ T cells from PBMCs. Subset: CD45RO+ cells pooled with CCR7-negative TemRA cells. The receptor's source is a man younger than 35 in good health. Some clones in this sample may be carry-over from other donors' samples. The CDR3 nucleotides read TGTGCCAGCAGCGCCCCTTCCAAGGATGGCTACACCTTC. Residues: CASSAPSKDGYTF.